A single T cell receptor beta chain is shown here with its context. Its antigen is not identified. V lost 2 bases, J lost 1 base, and 8 bases lay in between. This CDR3 is built from 13 residues. Germline assignment: CDR1 SQVTM and CDR2 ANQGSEA. Matched for age and sex, the controls were healthy donors. TEMRA cells were FACS-enriched, unlike CD8+ and CD4+ T cells, which were negatively isolated. The data belong to a study of CD8 T cells in Susac syndrome. Whole-study results and caveats: The study admitted that it had a relatively small number of individuals in its TCR sequencing and HLA analysis.

Reverse transcription used about 0.45 to 1 ug RNA and random hexamers. The TCR beta CDR3 was amplified by immunoSEQ multiplex PCR across 54 Vbeta, 13 Jbeta. TCRdb re-derived calls from the immunoSEQ multiplex PCR reads in MiXCR, one entry per CDR3 protein. This sample has approximately 120,000 distinct CDR3 sequences, with 90% to 95% found just once. This sequence originates from a human donor in good health. The sequenced sample consisted of CD4+ T cells from PBMCs. The J gene is TRBJ1-1, the V gene TRBV29-1; D might be TRBD1 (5 bases). Written as DNA, the CDR3 is TGCAGCGTTGAATTGGGGCCGAACACTGAAGCTTTCTTT. Translation gives CSVELGPNTEAFF. Full variable domain (outside the CDR3, taken from reference TRBV29-1 and TRBJ1-1): SAVISQKPSRDICQRGTSLTIQCQVDSQVTMMFWYRQQPGQSLTLIATANQGSEATYESGFVIDKFPISRPNLTFSTLTVSNMSPEDSSIYLCSVELGPNTEAFFGQGTRLTVV.